The 24 T cell receptor beta chains given below trace back to one sample, sequenced in a study of memory CD4+ T cells and cytomegalovirus serostatus. Method: immunoSEQ multiplex PCR; TCRdb's copy keeps in-frame clones and lacks some. The sample carries 25,000 to 40,000 clones, around four fifths recorded once. Single viable CD3+CD4+CD8-CD45RO+ cells were sorted as the memory CD4+ T cells. The material sequenced was memory CD4+ T cells from blood. These TCRs come from an adult in good health and CMV-seronegative. Some clones in this sample may be carry-over from other donors' samples.

The rearrangement links TRBV10-1 to TRBJ2-2; possible D gene TRBD1, 5 bases. V lost 0 bases and J 6 bases, leaving 11 bases between the germline ends. The CDR3 runs to 15 residues. Germline loops: CDR1 WNHNN, CDR2 SYGVQD (reference sequence). In DNA form, the CDR3 reads TGCGCCAGCAGTGAGTCGTATCAGGGTGCCGGGGAGCTGTTTTTT. Amino acids: CASSESYQGAGELFF.

The CDR3 DNA sequence: TGTGCCAGCAGTCACCTAGGGGAGACCCAGTACTTC. This sequence encodes CASSHLGETQYF. V usage is TRBV27 and J usage is TRBJ2-5; the D is unclear. V lost 5 bases and J lost 5, with 9 bases in between. The CDR3 length is 12 residues. Germline values: CDR1 MNHEY, CDR2 SMNVEV (reference sequence).

The chain couples TRBV29-1 to TRBJ2-4, with 8 bases matching TRBD2. The CDR3 consists of 13 residues. V was clipped by 5 bases and J by 7 bases; unmatched bases: 7. Germline CDR1 is SQVTM and CDR2 is ANQGSEA. CDR3 residues: CSVPSGRRNIQYF. CDR3 DNA sequence: TGCAGCGTTCCCAGCGGGAGAAGGAACATTCAGTACTTC. The full variable domain, in which reference TRBV29-1 and TRBJ2-4 provide the parts outside the CDR3, is SAVISQKPSRDICQRGTSLTIQCQVDSQVTMMFWYRQQPGQSLTLIATANQGSEATYESGFVIDKFPISRPNLTFSTLTVSNMSPEDSSIYLCSVPSGRRNIQYFGAGTRLSVL.

This chain connects TRBV27 to TRBJ1-3, with no clear D. Germline loops: CDR1 MNHEY, CDR2 SMNVEV (reference sequence). CDR3 length: 14 residues. V lost 2 bases to trimming and J lost 2 bases, with 7 bases between them. CDR3 nucleotide sequence: TGTGCCAGCAGTTTACAAGGACCTGGAAACACCATATATTTT. This codes for CASSLQGPGNTIYF.

The chain employs TRBV20-1 and TRBJ1-2, with D hard to call. This CDR3 spans 11 amino acids. With 6 bases removed from V and 8 bases from J, the gap between germline ends came to 13 bases. From germline, CDR1 is DFQATT and CDR2 SNEGSKA (reference sequence). The chain's CDR3 is CSATGGQGYTF. CDR3 DNA sequence: TGCAGTGCCACGGGCGGCCAGGGCTACACCTTC.

The rearrangement links TRBV30 to TRBJ1-5, with D uncertain. The CDR3 covers 16 residues. V gave up 0 bases and J gave up 4 bases, with 16 bases separating them. Germline V CDR1 and CDR2: GTSNPN, SVGIG (reference sequence). Here the CDR3 reads CAWSVPTGSGNQPQHF. The CDR3 nucleotides read TGTGCCTGGAGTGTACCCACGGGGTCGGGGAATCAGCCCCAGCATTTT.

The chain couples TRBV9 to TRBJ2-1; 9 positions agree with TRBD2. Germline V gives CDR1 SGDLS, CDR2 YYNGEE. The CDR3 covers 16 residues. With 0 bases clipped from V and 9 bases from J, the junction kept 10 bases outside the gene matches. The CDR3 DNA follows: TGTGCCAGCAGCGTAGGGGCCAGCGGGGGGCGGAGTGAGCAGTTCTTC. Its protein is CASSVGASGGRSEQFF. Supplemented by reference TRBV9 and TRBJ2-1, the full variable domain reads DSGVTQTPKHLITATGQRVTLRCSPRSGDLSVYWYQQSLDQGLQFLIQYYNGEERAKGNILERFSAQQFPDLHSELNLSSLELGDSALYFCASSVGASGGRSEQFFGPGTRLTVL.

This clone has just a few counts. The chain recombines TRBV18 with TRBJ2-1, with 10 bases aligning to TRBD2. Germline assignment: CDR1 KGHSH and CDR2 LQKENI. Trimming cost V 4 bases and J 5 bases; bases outside gene matches: 5. The CDR3 contains 15 residues. The DNA of the CDR3 is TGTGCCAGCTCACGGAGCGGGGGGGGCAACAATGAGCAGTTCTTC. Its translation is CASSRSGGGNNEQFF.

V and J are TRBV28 and TRBJ2-7, with D perhaps being TRBD1 or TRBD2 (5 bases each). V dropped 5 bases and J dropped 2 bases, with 10 bases sitting between them. This CDR3 is built from 13 residues. Germline-derived CDR1 and CDR2 are MDHEN and SYDVKM. The CDR3: CASSGRQTYEQYF. The DNA of the CDR3 is TGTGCCAGCAGTGGGAGACAGACCTACGAGCAGTACTTC. The full variable domain, completed using reference TRBV28 and TRBJ2-7, is DVKVTQSSRYLVKRTGEKVFLECVQDMDHENMFWYRQDPGLGLRLIYFSYDVKMKEKGDIPEGYSVSREKKERFSLILESASTNQTSMYLCASSGRQTYEQYFGPGTRLTVT.

The rearrangement joins TRBV7-9 to TRBJ1-1; possible D gene TRBD1, 6 bases. Germline lookup yields CDR1 SEHNR and CDR2 FQNEAQ (reference sequence). With 6 bases removed from V and 1 base from J, the gap between germline ends came to 12 bases. CDR3 length: 14 residues. The CDR3 region is CASRPDRKNTEAFF. CDR3 bases: TGTGCCAGCAGACCGGACAGAAAGAACACTGAAGCTTTCTTT.

CDR3 nucleotides: TGTGCCAGCAGTGCACAGGGGTACGAGCAGTACTTC. Its translation: CASSAQGYEQYF. The chain couples TRBV2 to TRBJ2-7; TRBD1 aligns across 7 bases. The trim removed 4 bases at V and 4 bases at J, leaving 1 base unmatched. This CDR3 is built from 12 residues. Germline CDR1 reads SNHLY; CDR2 reads FYNNEI.

The chain employs TRBV6-1 and TRBJ1-1; D is unresolved. Trimming left V 7 bases short and J 1 base short, with 10 bases between. CDR1 and CDR2 from the germline V gene are MNHNS and SASEGT. CDR3 length: 13 amino acids. The CDR3, as DNA: TGTGCCAGCAAGGTCCCGTCGAACACTGAAGCTTTCTTT. It is translated as CASKVPSNTEAFF.

The chain couples TRBV5-1 to TRBJ2-3; 7 nucleotides agree with TRBD2. Trimming cost V 4 bases and J 1 base; bases outside gene matches: 6. The CDR3 has 15 amino acids. The V gene's germline CDR1 is SGHRS and CDR2 YFSETQ. The CDR3 sequence is CASSRWAGGTDTQYF. The CDR3 DNA reads as TGCGCCAGCAGCCGTTGGGCGGGGGGCACAGATACGCAGTATTTT.

V and J are TRBV27 and TRBJ1-2; possibly TRBD1 for D (6 bases). This CDR3 comprises 14 residues. Trimming shortened V by 5 bases and J by 7 bases, and 17 bases separated the two germline ends. Germline V gene data show CDR1 as MNHEY and CDR2 as SMNVEV (reference sequence). This CDR3 is CASSADRRQGGYTF. The CDR3 DNA follows: TGTGCCAGCAGTGCCGACAGGCGTCAGGGTGGCTACACCTTC.

The sample holds a few counts of this clone. V is TRBV19 and J is TRBJ1-1, with TRBD1 as a possible D gene (5 bases). Germline lookup yields CDR1 LNHDA and CDR2 SQIVND (reference sequence). Trimming took 3 bases from V and 1 from J, leaving 9 bases between them. CDR3 length equals 14 residues. CDR3 DNA: TGTGCCAGTAGTATCGCAGGGAAGAACACTGAAGCTTTCTTT. Translated: CASSIAGKNTEAFF. Supplemented by reference TRBV19 and TRBJ1-1, the full variable domain reads DGGITQSPKYLFRKEGQNVTLSCEQNLNHDAMYWYRQDPGQGLRLIYYSQIVNDFQKGDIAEGYSVSREKKESFPLTVTSAQKNPTAFYLCASSIAGKNTEAFFGQGTRLTVV.

The chain has TRBV6-4 and TRBJ2-3; D unclear. Trimming cost V 6 bases and J 9 bases, with 13 bases left between them. This CDR3 is built from 12 residues. Germline-derived CDR1 and CDR2 are MRHNA and SNTAGT. The CDR3 DNA is TGTGCCAGCAGGGTCTGGCTACGCACGCAGTATTTT. It encodes CASRVWLRTQYF.

The chain joins TRBV4-2 to TRBJ2-3; the D call may be TRBD1 or TRBD2 (5 bases each). Germline V gene lookup returns CDR1 LGHNA and CDR2 YNFKEQ. This CDR3 is 16 amino acids long. V dropped 2 bases and J dropped 2 bases, with 14 bases sitting between them. The CDR3 spells CASSQNGGSPTDTQYF. In DNA, the CDR3 is TGTGCCAGCAGCCAAAATGGGGGTAGCCCCACAGATACGCAGTATTTT.

The rearrangement joins TRBV19 to TRBJ1-2; possibly TRBD1 for D (5 bases). The CDR3 runs to 13 residues. Germline V gene lookup returns CDR1 LNHDA and CDR2 SQIVND (reference sequence). Trimming pared 8 bases from V and 5 bases from J, leaving 15 bases between. CDR3 nucleotides: TGTGCCAGTGCTGCTACAGGTACATATGGCTACACCTTC. This translates into CASAATGTYGYTF.

The genes are TRBV11-3 and TRBJ1-6; D may be TRBD1 (5 bases). This CDR3 is 13 amino acids long. V was clipped by 5 bases and J by 6 bases, with 8 bases between them. CDR1 and CDR2 (germline): SGHNT, YENEEA. The chain's CDR3 is CASSQQGNSPLHF. The CDR3 DNA follows: TGTGCCAGCAGCCAGCAGGGTAATTCACCCCTCCACTTT.

This clone has a handful of counts. J is TRBJ1-6 and V is TRBV11-2, with 9 bases that match TRBD1. The CDR3 contains 15 residues. V lost 4 bases and J lost 7; bases outside the gene matches: 5. CDR1 SGHAT and CDR2 FQNNGV come from the germline V gene. The CDR3 here is CASSYSGQGNSPLHF. CDR3 DNA: TGTGCCAGCAGCTACAGCGGACAGGGGAATTCACCCCTCCACTTT. Variable domain in full (rest from reference TRBV11-2 and TRBJ1-6): EAGVAQSPRYKIIEKRQSVAFWCNPISGHATLYWYQQILGQGPKLLIQFQNNGVVDDSQLPKDRFSAERLKGVDSTLKIQPAKLEDSAVYLCASSYSGQGNSPLHFGNGTRLTVT.

CDR3 sequence reads: CATSREVPPGNTIYF. DNA of the CDR3: TGTGCCACCAGCAGAGAGGTCCCACCTGGAAACACCATATATTTT. The chain has TRBV15 and TRBJ1-3; no clear D gene. Germline values: CDR1 LNHNV, CDR2 YYDKDF (reference sequence). V was clipped by 0 bases and J by 2 bases, with 8 bases between them. This CDR3 has 15 residues.

The chain's CDR3 is CASSQGLAGSEQYF. The CDR3, as DNA: TGTGCCAGCAGCCAAGGACTAGCGGGGTCCGAGCAGTACTTC. The V call is TRBV4-2, the J call TRBJ2-7; TRBD2 aligns across 11 bases. The germline gives CDR1 LGHNA, CDR2 YNFKEQ. V lost 1 base, J lost 6 bases, and 2 bases stayed unmatched. The CDR3 runs 14 residues.

The chain has TRBV28 and TRBJ2-6, with D perhaps given as TRBD1 or TRBD2 (6 bases each). Looked up from germline, CDR1 is MDHEN and CDR2 is SYDVKM. The CDR3 runs to 15 residues. V lost 7 bases and J lost 1, with 11 bases in between. CDR3 DNA: TGTGCCAGCAAGGGGGGTAGTTCTGGGGCCAACGTCCTGACTTTC. Translated: CASKGGSSGANVLTF.

This chain joins TRBV6-5 and TRBJ2-3, with D uncertain. Trimming cost V 0 bases and J 2 bases, with 9 bases left between them. The CDR3 sequence is 15 residues long. From germline, CDR1 is MNHEY and CDR2 SVGAGI. CDR3 amino acids: CASSYSAALTDTQYF. DNA of the CDR3: TGTGCCAGCAGTTACTCGGCGGCCCTCACAGATACGCAGTATTTT.